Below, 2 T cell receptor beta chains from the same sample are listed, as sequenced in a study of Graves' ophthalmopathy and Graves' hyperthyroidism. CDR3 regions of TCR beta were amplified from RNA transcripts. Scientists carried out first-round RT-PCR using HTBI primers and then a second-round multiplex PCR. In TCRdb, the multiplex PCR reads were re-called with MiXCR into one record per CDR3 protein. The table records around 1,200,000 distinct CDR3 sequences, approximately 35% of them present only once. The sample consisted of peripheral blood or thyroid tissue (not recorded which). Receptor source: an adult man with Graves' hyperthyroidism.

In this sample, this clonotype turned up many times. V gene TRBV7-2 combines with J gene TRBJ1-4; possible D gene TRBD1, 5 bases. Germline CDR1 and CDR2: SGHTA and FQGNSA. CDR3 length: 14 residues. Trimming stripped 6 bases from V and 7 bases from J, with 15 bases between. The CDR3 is CASSSSGRGEKLFF. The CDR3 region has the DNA TGTGCCAGCAGTAGTTCAGGGAGGGGTGAAAAACTGTTTTTT.

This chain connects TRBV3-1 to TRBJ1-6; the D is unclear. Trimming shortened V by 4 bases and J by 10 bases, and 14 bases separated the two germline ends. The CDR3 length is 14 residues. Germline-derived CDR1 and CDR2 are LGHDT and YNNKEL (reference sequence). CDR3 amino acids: CASSPKGAWSPLHF. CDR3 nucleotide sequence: TGTGCCAGCAGCCCGAAGGGAGCATGGTCACCCCTCCACTTT.